This record covers a single TCR beta chain. In the authors' methods: Reference gene primers were amplified, and this amplification served to estimate nucleated cell counts. Some clones are missing from TCRdb's copy, which holds only in-frame ones; the method was immunoSEQ multiplex PCR. The D gene and trimming were derived from the DNA, and the V and J assignments and clone size from that table. The data hold about 250,000 clones, with 88% observed a single time. The sample originates from a study of blood T cell repertoires in COVID-19. Looking at the study overall: Spain, Italy and the United States supplied samples that represented acute and convalescent COVID-19. Sample material is recorded as cDNA or gDNA derived from T cells, B-cell-depleted T cells, or PBMCs.

Germline CDR1 SGHTA, CDR2 FQGNSA. The length of the CDR3 is 16 residues. After removal of 1 base from V and 1 base from J, the junction contained 2 bases not matched to a gene. The sample was peripheral blood. The V gene is TRBV7-2, the J gene TRBJ2-5, with 11 bases identical to TRBD2. The TCR was taken from a woman aged 25 to 39 with acute or convalescent COVID-19. CDR3 nucleotides: TGTGCCAGCAGCTTAGGTCTAGCGGGAGGCCAAGAGACCCAGTACTTC. It is translated as CASSLGLAGGQETQYF.